Each of the 9 T cell receptor beta chains below was sequenced from the same sample in a study of shared clonotypes between healthy human individuals (dated by TCRdb to about 2020). The library came from the immunoSEQ multiplex PCR assay. TCRdb's version of the immuneACCESS table is confined to in-frame rearrangements and falls short of the full clone set. An unresolved V gene accounts for under half of the shortfall where checked; the remainder is of unknown origin. Here the sample has about 1.1 million clones; roughly 80% occur a single time. The ten largest clones represent roughly 0.82% of the sample. The sample taken for sequencing was memory CD4+ T cells from PBMCs. The cell subset or site tag for this specimen amounts to: CD45RA-negative fraction. The origin of the receptors is a man aged 18-30 years in good health. Some clones in this sample may be carry-over from other donors' samples.

The chain carries TRBV19 and TRBJ2-7; 8 bases fit TRBD1. Germline V CDR1 and CDR2: LNHDA, SQIVND (reference sequence). After removal of 5 bases from V and 3 bases from J, the junction contained 12 bases not matched to a gene. The CDR3 has 16 residues. CDR3 in DNA: TGTGCCAGTAGTCCTGTAGCCAGGACAGGGAACTACGAGCAGTACTTC. It yields the protein CASSPVARTGNYEQYF.

The chain has TRBV28 and TRBJ2-6, with 8 bases aligning to TRBD1. V was clipped by 10 bases and J by 0 bases; unmatched bases: 14. This CDR3 region has 18 residues. CDR1 MDHEN and CDR2 SYDVKM come from the germline V gene. This chain's CDR3 is CATLHDRGRSSGANVLTF. DNA for the CDR3: TGTGCCACCCTTCATGACAGGGGACGAAGCTCTGGGGCCAACGTCCTGACTTTC.

Comments on this clone: This clone may be a read error of a much larger clone one base away. Without the conserved terminal phenylalanine or tryptophan, this CDR3 likely stems from a read error. V usage is TRBV6-1 and J usage is TRBJ1-2; D is unresolved. The ends were cut back, 6 bases at V and 8 bases at J, with 19 bases in the middle. Germline values: CDR1 MNHNS, CDR2 SASEGT. This CDR3 is 14 amino acids long. CDR3 sequence: CASSLRTAETGYTS. The CDR3 DNA follows: TGTGCCAGCAGCCTGAGGACCGCAGAAACGGGCTACACCTCC.

This chain links TRBV6-5 with TRBJ1-2; 8 positions agree with TRBD1. The CDR3 spans 13 residues. V lost 7 bases and J lost 5; bases outside the gene matches: 6. Germline V gives CDR1 MNHEY, CDR2 SVGAGI. The CDR3 region has the DNA TGTGCCAGCAACACCGACAGGGGATATGGCTACACCTTC. Protein: CASNTDRGYGYTF.

The chain links TRBV4-1 to TRBJ2-2; TRBD2 matches at 9 bases. Germline values: CDR1 MGHRA, CDR2 YSYEKL. There are 17 residues in the CDR3. Unmatched junction bases numbered 2, after V lost 0 bases and J lost 0 bases. This CDR3 is CASSQEIAGANTGELFF. Here the CDR3 DNA reads TGCGCCAGCAGCCAAGAAATAGCGGGGGCGAACACCGGGGAGCTGTTTTTT.

This chain uses TRBV25-1 with TRBJ2-1; D tentatively fits TRBD1 or TRBD2 (6 bases each). Per germline, CDR1 MGHDK and CDR2 SYGVNS. CDR3 length: 16 residues. V was cut by 6 bases and J by 5 bases, with 20 bases left in between. CDR3 coding DNA: TGTGCCAGCAGACCCAAGGGGGGCCAACAAAACAATGAGCAGTTCTTC. Residues: CASRPKGGQQNNEQFF.

CDR3 DNA: TGTGCCAGCAGCTTCGCAGATATGAACGAGCAGTACTTC. Encoded protein: CASSFADMNEQYF. This chain links TRBV5-4 with TRBJ2-7; no clear D gene. V was shortened by 2 bases and J by 5 bases, with 11 bases between the two germline ends. CDR3 length equals 13 residues. Germline loops: CDR1 SGHNT, CDR2 YYREEE (reference sequence).

V is TRBV9 and J is TRBJ1-2; 7 bases are shared with TRBD1. The CDR3 contains 13 residues. Trimming cost V 2 bases and J 3 bases; bases outside gene matches: 1. Per the germline V gene, CDR1 is SGDLS and CDR2 is YYNGEE. The CDR3 spells CASSVQGDYGYTF. The CDR3 DNA reads TGTGCCAGCAGCGTCCAGGGGGACTATGGCTACACCTTC.

This clone was picked up one time. DNA of the CDR3: TGTGCCAGCAGCTTATGGCCCCCGGGACAGGGTATCTACGAGCAGTACTTC. Translation: CASSLWPPGQGIYEQYF. The V gene is TRBV7-2, the J gene TRBJ2-7, with 9 bases identical to TRBD1. The CDR3 is 17 residues long. Losses at the gene ends were 2 bases for V and 3 bases for J; bases not matched to a gene: 11. Germline CDR1 and CDR2: SGHTA and FQGNSA.